The next 19 T cell receptor beta chains were all read from a single sample in a study of blood T cell repertoires in COVID-19. Here immunoSEQ multiplex PCR was the method, and the copy in TCRdb shows in-frame clones only, minus some. The sample has under 250,000 clones; about four fifths are singletons. Sequenced input: PBMCs or T cells enriched from blood (not recorded which). The receptors were gathered from a woman in her fifties or sixties who had been exposed to COVID-19.

The chain recombines TRBV10-3 with TRBJ2-3, with 7 nucleotides matching TRBD2. Germline CDR1 reads ENHRY; CDR2 reads SYGVKD. V lost 3 bases and J lost 2; bases outside the gene matches: 5. The CDR3 loop spans 15 amino acids. The CDR3 DNA follows: TGTGCCATCAGTGAAGGCGGGGGACCCACAGATACGCAGTATTTT. This sequence encodes CAISEGGGPTDTQYF.

The rearrangement joins TRBV7-9 to TRBJ1-1, with D perhaps matching TRBD1 (5 bases). CDR3 length: 13 amino acids. V gave up 0 bases and J gave up 6 bases, with 8 bases separating them. CDR1 and CDR2 from the germline V gene are SEHNR and FQNEAQ (reference sequence). CDR3 protein: CASSLAWGAEAFF. The CDR3 nucleotides read TGTGCCAGCAGCTTAGCCTGGGGCGCTGAAGCTTTCTTT. The variable domain in full, with the rest retrieved from reference TRBV7-9 and TRBJ1-1, is DTGVSQNPRHKITKRGQNVTFRCDPISEHNRLYWYRQTLGQGPEFLTYFQNEAQLEKSRLLSDRFSAERPKGSFSTLEIQRTEQGDSAMYLCASSLAWGAEAFFGQGTRLTVV.

V and J are TRBV2 and TRBJ2-2, with 9 bases identical to TRBD1. This CDR3 contains 16 residues. Germline V CDR1 and CDR2: SNHLY, FYNNEI. V trimming: 3 bases; J trimming: 6 bases; junction bases outside the gene matches: 8. As DNA, the CDR3 is TGTGCCAGCAGTGATATTGGACAGGGGACGGCCGGGGAGCTGTTTTTT. Amino acid sequence: CASSDIGQGTAGELFF.

V and J are TRBV20-1 and TRBJ2-3, with 8 nucleotides matching TRBD1. J lost 4 bases, V lost 3 bases, and 3 bases had no gene match. The CDR3 is 13 residues long. Germline V CDR1 and CDR2: DFQATT, SNEGSKA (reference sequence). The CDR3 DNA sequence: TGCAGTGCTAGTGGACAGGGACCAGATACGCAGTATTTT. Its translation: CSASGQGPDTQYF.

V is TRBV30 and J is TRBJ2-1; 7 bases align to TRBD1. The V gene's germline CDR1 is GTSNPN and CDR2 SVGIG (reference sequence). V shed 3 bases and J 10 bases; nucleotides not matched to a gene: 15. CDR3 length: 15 residues. The DNA for the CDR3 is TGTGCCTGGAGCTTACAGGGGTATACCCTGGGGGAGCAGTTCTTC. It is translated as CAWSLQGYTLGEQFF.

This clone was detected only once. V gene TRBV13 combines with J gene TRBJ2-2; 10 positions match TRBD2. The CDR3 spans 19 residues. The trim removed 3 bases at V and 0 bases at J, leaving 10 bases unmatched. The V gene's germline CDR1 is PRHDT and CDR2 FYEKMQ (reference sequence). CDR3 coding DNA: TGTGCCAGCAGCTTGGGGGGGCTAGCGGGGGCCCCGAACACCGGGGAGCTGTTTTTT. Protein product: CASSLGGLAGAPNTGELFF.

DNA for the CDR3: TGTGCCAGCAGTCCGGGACATCGGGTGGGCACTGAAGCTTTCTTT. Protein product: CASSPGHRVGTEAFF. V and J are TRBV6-5 and TRBJ1-1, with a weak D call TRBD1 (6 bases). CDR1 MNHEY and CDR2 SVGAGI come from the germline V gene. Trimming took off 5 bases at V and 4 bases at J, with 17 bases between the two ends. The CDR3 runs to 15 residues.

The J gene is TRBJ1-3, the V gene TRBV27; a weak D match, TRBD1 (5 bases). From germline, CDR1 is MNHEY and CDR2 SMNVEV (reference sequence). The V end lost 3 bases, the J end lost 0 bases, and 21 bases lay between the germline ends. This CDR3 has 19 amino acids. The CDR3 DNA follows: TGTGCCAGCAGTTTTGGTAGTTTAGACAGTCCCTTCTCTGGAAACACCATATATTTT. As protein: CASSFGSLDSPFSGNTIYF.

The V gene is TRBV5-8, the J gene TRBJ2-3; 10 bases agree with TRBD2. J gave up 1 base and V 3 bases, and 2 bases lay outside the gene matches. The CDR3 is 15 residues long. Germline V gene data show CDR1 as SGHTS and CDR2 as YDEGEE. This chain's CDR3 is CASSSGTSGTDTQYF. The DNA of the CDR3 is TGTGCCAGCAGCTCGGGGACTAGCGGCACAGATACGCAGTATTTT.

This clone was seen a single time. This sequence joins TRBV10-2 and TRBJ1-3; 7 positions agree with TRBD1. V lost 6 bases to trimming and J lost 4 bases; unmatched junction nucleotides: 6. The CDR3 totals 14 residues. Germline CDR1 and CDR2: WSHSY and SAAADI. CDR3 residues: CASRPTGYGNTIYF. The CDR3 DNA follows: TGCGCCAGCAGGCCGACAGGGTACGGAAACACCATATATTTT.

The chain carries TRBV3-1 (or the pseudogene TRBV3-2) and TRBJ2-5, with TRBD1 identical over 8 bases. Germline V gene lookup returns CDR1 LGHDT and CDR2 YNNKEL (reference sequence). The ends lost 1 base at V and 1 base at J; junction bases unmatched: 2. The CDR3 is 15 residues long. The CDR3 sequence: CASSQVTGGQETQYF. In DNA, the CDR3 is TGTGCCAGCAGCCAAGTTACAGGGGGCCAAGAGACCCAGTACTTC.

This chain joins TRBV11-2 and TRBJ1-2; D uncertain. The V end lost 0 bases, the J end lost 2 bases, and 10 bases lay between the germline ends. Per the germline V gene, CDR1 is SGHAT and CDR2 is FQNNGV. CDR3 size: 15 residues. In nucleotides, the CDR3 is TGTGCCAGCAGCTTAGAGAGAGGCGGCAACTATGGCTACACCTTC. It yields the protein CASSLERGGNYGYTF.

The V call is TRBV5-5, the J call TRBJ1-2; D uncertain. CDR3 length equals 13 residues. Germline assignment: CDR1 SGHKS and CDR2 YYEKEE (reference sequence). V was clipped by 0 bases and J by 8 bases, with 11 bases between them. CDR3 nucleotides: TGTGCCAGCAGCTTGGTCCCCAGCGGCGGCTACACCTTC. It encodes CASSLVPSGGYTF.

The V gene is TRBV7-2, the J gene TRBJ1-2; D gene ambiguous. V dropped 5 bases and J dropped 2 bases, with 9 bases sitting between them. The CDR3 consists of 13 residues. CDR1 and CDR2 from the germline V gene are SGHTA and FQGNSA. The CDR3 loop reads CASSRGLNYGYTF. The CDR3 coding sequence is TGTGCCAGCAGCAGAGGCCTGAACTATGGCTACACCTTC.

The V and J genes are TRBV3-1 (or the pseudogene TRBV3-2) and TRBJ1-2; TRBD1 agrees at 9 bases. With V trimmed by 1 base and J by 8 bases, 5 bases remained unmatched. Germline lookup yields CDR1 LGHDT and CDR2 YNNKEL (reference sequence). The CDR3 has 14 amino acids. CDR3 region: CASSQVGTGTGYTF. The CDR3 DNA reads TGTGCCAGCAGCCAAGTTGGGACAGGGACCGGCTACACCTTC.

The chain joins TRBV2 to TRBJ1-3, with D unresolved. Germline V CDR1 and CDR2: SNHLY, FYNNEI. The CDR3 totals 13 residues. Trimming pared 4 bases from V and 4 bases from J, leaving 8 bases between. CDR3 in amino acids: CASSVASGNTIYF. The CDR3 nucleotides are TGTGCCAGCAGTGTTGCTAGCGGAAACACCATATATTTT. Full variable domain (missing parts from reference TRBV2 and TRBJ1-3): EPEVTQTPSHQVTQMGQEVILRCVPISNHLYFYWYRQILGQKVEFLVSFYNNEISEKSEIFDDQFSVERPDGSNFTLKIRSTKLEDSAMYFCASSVASGNTIYFGEGSWLTVV.

This clone was observed a handful of times. The chain joins TRBV27 to TRBJ1-1; 10 bases fit TRBD1. Unmatched junction bases numbered 12, after V lost 7 bases and J lost 10 bases. The V gene's germline CDR1 is MNHEY and CDR2 SMNVEV (reference sequence). The CDR3 has 14 residues. The CDR3 reads CASIPGQGRSGAFF. As DNA, the CDR3 is TGTGCCAGCATCCCGGGACAGGGGCGATCCGGAGCTTTCTTT.

This clone was seen only once. The V call is TRBV19, the J call TRBJ2-1, with 8 bases aligning to TRBD1. Trimming removed 5 bases from V and 8 bases from J; junction bases left unmatched: 5. Per germline, CDR1 LNHDA and CDR2 SQIVND (reference sequence). CDR3 size: 13 residues. CDR3 protein: CASSVSGGHEQFF. The CDR3 nucleotides read TGTGCCAGTAGTGTGTCAGGGGGCCATGAGCAGTTCTTC.

The CDR3 DNA is TGTGCCAGCAGCTTACAGTCAAACCCGAATGAAAAACTGTTTTTT. Its translation is CASSLQSNPNEKLFF. The chain employs TRBV7-8 and TRBJ1-4, with unresolved D. The CDR3 runs 15 residues. CDR1 is SGHVS and CDR2 is FQNEAQ in the germline V gene. Trimming took off 2 bases at V and 5 bases at J, with 12 bases between the two ends.